These 27 T cell receptor beta chains were sequenced from one sample in a study of CD8 T cells in Susac syndrome. The RNA, roughly 0.45 to 1 ug, was put through reverse transcription using random hexamers. Each CDR3 protein is one row after TCRdb ran MiXCR on the immunoSEQ multiplex PCR reads. The data hold approximately 200,000 distinct CDR3 sequences, with roughly 90% observed a single time. Sequencing input: CD8+ T cells from PBMCs. The receptors stem from a human donor with multiple sclerosis.

The CDR3 bases are TGTGCCAGCAGCGTAGAGTGGCGGGGACAGACAGATACGCAGTATTTT. It encodes CASSVEWRGQTDTQYF. The chain joins TRBV9 to TRBJ2-3; D is perhaps TRBD1 (7 bases). V lost 0 bases, J lost 3 bases, and 14 bases lay in between. Germline CDR1 and CDR2: SGDLS and YYNGEE. The CDR3 is 16 residues long.

This chain links TRBV9 with TRBJ2-1; 11 nucleotides match TRBD2. Unmatched junction bases numbered 8, after V lost 3 bases and J lost 6 bases. Germline CDR1 and CDR2: SGDLS and YYNGEE. The CDR3 has 16 amino acids. CDR3 protein: CASSGLAGRSSNEQFF. The CDR3 bases are TGTGCCAGCAGCGGACTAGCGGGAAGGTCTAGCAATGAGCAGTTCTTC. Drawing the rest from reference TRBV9 and TRBJ2-1, the complete variable domain is DSGVTQTPKHLITATGQRVTLRCSPRSGDLSVYWYQQSLDQGLQFLIQYYNGEERAKGNILERFSAQQFPDLHSELNLSSLELGDSALYFCASSGLAGRSSNEQFFGPGTRLTVL.

The table lists this clonotype with a count of one. The chain links TRBV5-4 to TRBJ2-5, with unresolved D. Looked up from germline, CDR1 is SGHNT and CDR2 is YYREEE (reference sequence). V lost 4 bases, J lost 5 bases, and 27 bases lay in between. CDR3 length: 18 residues. CDR3 amino acids: CASSPPLGTTTQEETQYF. DNA of the CDR3: TGTGCCAGCAGCCCGCCCTTGGGCACTACCACCCAAGAGGAGACCCAGTACTTC.

The chain links TRBV13 to TRBJ2-7; 9 bases line up with TRBD2. Losses at the gene ends were 4 bases for V and 3 bases for J; bases not matched to a gene: 7. The CDR3 has 15 amino acids. From germline, CDR1 is PRHDT and CDR2 FYEKMQ (reference sequence). Here the CDR3 reads CASSSLSGSFYEQYF. CDR3 DNA sequence: TGTGCCAGCAGCTCCCTTAGCGGGAGTTTCTACGAGCAGTACTTC. The full variable domain, completed using reference TRBV13 and TRBJ2-7, is AAGVIQSPRHLIKEKRETATLKCYPIPRHDTVYWYQQGPGQDPQFLISFYEKMQSDKGSIPDRFSAQQFSDYHSELNMSSLELGDSALYFCASSSLSGSFYEQYFGPGTRLTVT.

This clonotype has only a few counts. This rearrangement joins TRBV4-1 to TRBJ2-5; TRBD2 aligns across 13 bases. Germline V gene lookup returns CDR1 MGHRA and CDR2 YSYEKL. Trimming cost V 1 base and J 4 bases; bases outside gene matches: 3. The CDR3 has 16 residues. CDR3 amino acids: CASSQVGLAGAETQYF. The CDR3 DNA follows: TGCGCCAGCAGCCAAGTAGGACTAGCGGGAGCAGAGACCCAGTACTTC.

The V gene is TRBV30, the J gene TRBJ2-3, with D unresolved. Trimming shortened V by 3 bases and J by 5 bases, and 6 bases separated the two germline ends. The CDR3 is made up of 11 amino acids. Looked up from germline, CDR1 is GTSNPN and CDR2 is SVGIG (reference sequence). CDR3 residues: CAWSGGDTQYF. The CDR3 DNA reads TGTGCCTGGAGCGGCGGAGATACGCAGTATTTT.

This rearrangement joins TRBV6-1 to TRBJ1-3; 9 positions match TRBD1. CDR3 size: 18 residues. CDR1 is MNHNS, CDR2 SASEGT, per germline. The trim removed 6 bases at V and 2 bases at J, leaving 14 bases unmatched. DNA of the CDR3: TGTGCCAGCAGCCCCACCAGCCTTACAGGGGGCCCTGGAAACACCATATATTTT. Translated: CASSPTSLTGGPGNTIYF.

This chain joins TRBV12-3 or TRBV12-4 and TRBJ2-1, with a weak D call TRBD2 (7 bases). The CDR3 has 15 amino acids. V lost 8 bases and J 6 bases, leaving 20 bases between the germline ends. The CDR3 DNA is TGTGCCAGCCGCCCCCTGGGGGGGCCAGGCAATGAGCAGTTCTTC. It translates to CASRPLGGPGNEQFF.

The chain is built from TRBV7-9 and TRBJ1-3; 8 bases are shared with TRBD1. The CDR3 spans 14 residues. Germline loops: CDR1 SEHNR, CDR2 FQNEAQ (reference sequence). The ends lost 4 bases at V and 8 bases at J; junction bases unmatched: 7. The DNA of the CDR3 is TGTGCCAGCAGCTCCTCAGGGGGCGTTGACACCATATATTTT. Translation: CASSSSGGVDTIYF.

The chain couples TRBV18 to TRBJ2-1; no definite D call. This CDR3 spans 19 amino acids. Trimming took off 3 bases at V and 4 bases at J, with 25 bases between the two ends. Germline V gene lookup returns CDR1 KGHSH and CDR2 LQKENI. The CDR3 sequence is CASSPLDGLRGREYNEQFF. The CDR3 DNA reads as TGTGCCAGCTCACCGTTGGATGGCCTCCGAGGTCGAGAGTACAATGAGCAGTTCTTC.

This rearrangement joins TRBV7-9 to TRBJ2-7; D not resolved. The germline gives CDR1 SEHNR, CDR2 FQNEAQ (reference sequence). Trimming took 5 bases from V and 3 from J, leaving 11 bases between them. This CDR3 has 13 amino acids. CDR3 nucleotide sequence: TGTGCCAGCAGCCTCAGGAGTTTCTACGAGCAGTACTTC. Protein: CASSLRSFYEQYF.

The chain uses TRBV9 and TRBJ1-1; D unresolved. CDR1 is SGDLS and CDR2 is YYNGEE in the germline V gene. CDR3 length: 13 residues. Trimming pared 3 bases from V and 2 bases from J, leaving 8 bases between. The CDR3 DNA reads as TGTGCCAGCAGCGGGGGTGACAACACTGAAGCTTTCTTT. Its protein is CASSGGDNTEAFF.

The V call is TRBV9, the J call TRBJ1-2; D unresolved. There are 11 residues in the CDR3. Germline lookup yields CDR1 SGDLS and CDR2 YYNGEE. Trimming left V 5 bases short and J 8 bases short, with 10 bases between. DNA of the CDR3: TGTGCCAGCAGTCGTAGCGCCGGCTACACCTTC. This sequence encodes CASSRSAGYTF.

This clonotype was picked up one time. The chain combines TRBV20-1 with TRBJ2-7; D is undetermined. Germline CDR1 reads DFQATT; CDR2 reads SNEGSKA (reference sequence). Trimming stripped 0 bases from V and 0 bases from J, with 9 bases between. This CDR3 contains 14 residues. In DNA, the CDR3 is TGCAGTGCTAGAGATTTGGTAGGCTCCTACGAGCAGTACTTC. As protein: CSARDLVGSYEQYF.

The chain joins TRBV9 to TRBJ1-2; D is perhaps TRBD1 (5 bases). The CDR3 has 15 residues. Germline loops: CDR1 SGDLS, CDR2 YYNGEE. Trimming shortened V by 0 bases and J by 3 bases, and 12 bases separated the two germline ends. Here the CDR3 DNA reads TGTGCCAGCAGCGTAGCGGGGGTCGGAGACTATGGCTACACCTTC. It is translated as CASSVAGVGDYGYTF.

This chain joins TRBV9 and TRBJ1-2, with D hard to call. Germline CDR1 reads SGDLS; CDR2 reads YYNGEE. V lost 0 bases to trimming and J lost 6 bases, with 12 bases between them. The CDR3 is 14 amino acids. CDR3 in amino acids: CASSVALGLDGYTF. Here the CDR3 DNA reads TGTGCCAGCAGCGTAGCTTTGGGGTTGGATGGCTACACCTTC.

CDR3 nucleotides: TGTGCCAGCAGCCTCTCTAGGACTAGCTCCTACAATGAGCAGTTCTTC. Translated, it gives CASSLSRTSSYNEQFF. The V and J genes are TRBV7-9 and TRBJ2-1; TRBD2 agrees at 7 bases. Germline CDR1 and CDR2: SEHNR and FQNEAQ (reference sequence). The CDR3 is 16 amino acids. The ends lost 5 bases at V and 0 bases at J; junction bases unmatched: 7.

This rearrangement joins TRBV12-3 or TRBV12-4 to TRBJ2-3, with D unresolved. This CDR3 comprises 14 residues. V lost 4 bases to trimming and J lost 2 bases, with 10 bases between them. CDR3 protein: CASSSPPFTDTQYF. CDR3 coding DNA: TGTGCCAGCAGTTCTCCCCCGTTCACAGATACGCAGTATTTT.

This clonotype showed up just once. This sequence joins TRBV20-1 and TRBJ1-2; perhaps TRBD1 as D (5 bases). Trimming removed 6 bases from V and 4 bases from J, with 21 bases in between. Germline-derived CDR1 and CDR2 are DFQATT and SNEGSKA (reference sequence). The CDR3 spans 15 residues. The CDR3 protein is CSAAVRDPRSYGYTF. The CDR3 DNA reads as TGCAGTGCCGCCGTCCGGGACCCCCGCTCCTATGGCTACACCTTC.

The V gene is TRBV27, the J gene TRBJ1-5, with D perhaps matching TRBD1 (5 bases). This CDR3 region has 15 residues. Trimming removed 4 bases from V and 3 bases from J, with 13 bases in between. Germline V CDR1 and CDR2: MNHEY, SMNVEV (reference sequence). Here the CDR3 reads CASSSITGPNQPQHF. In DNA form, the CDR3 reads TGTGCCAGCAGTTCGATAACAGGTCCCAATCAGCCCCAGCATTTT.

This clonotype came up a few times. This chain joins TRBV5-6 and TRBJ2-7; D is tentatively TRBD1 or TRBD2 (5 bases each). CDR3 size: 14 residues. V lost 3 bases and J lost 6, with 16 bases in between. Germline CDR1 and CDR2: SGHDT and YYEEEE. CDR3 DNA: TGTGCCAGCAGCTGGGGACGGGGCCTGGGCGAGCAGTACTTC. Amino acid sequence: CASSWGRGLGEQYF.

This rearrangement joins TRBV5-1 to TRBJ2-7; 13 positions agree with TRBD2. After removal of 3 bases from V and 6 bases from J, the junction contained 18 bases not matched to a gene. This CDR3 has 19 residues. Germline V gene sequence: CDR1 SGHRS, CDR2 YFSETQ. CDR3 DNA sequence: TGCGCCAGCAGCTCGCGACTAGGGACTAGCGGGGCCTGGGTGGGCGAGCAGTACTTC. Protein: CASSSRLGTSGAWVGEQYF.

J is TRBJ2-5 and V is TRBV4-3, with TRBD2 matching over 7 bases. Germline V lookup: CDR1 LGHNA, CDR2 YSLEER. CDR3 size: 15 residues. Trimming at V came to 0 bases and at J to 3 bases, leaving 4 bases not matched to a gene. This chain's CDR3 is CASSQDWLAEETQYF. CDR3 coding DNA: TGCGCCAGCAGCCAAGATTGGCTAGCGGAAGAGACCCAGTACTTC.

The chain has TRBV7-2 and TRBJ1-1, with unresolved D. The CDR3 spans 14 residues. Germline V gene sequence: CDR1 SGHTA, CDR2 FQGNSA. Trimming pared 4 bases from V and 3 bases from J, leaving 12 bases between. In nucleotides, the CDR3 is TGTGCCAGCAGCTATACCCAGGATTACACTGAAGCTTTCTTT. This sequence encodes CASSYTQDYTEAFF.

This clonotype has a single count. The genes are TRBV9 and TRBJ2-3, with D possibly TRBD2 on 6 matching bases. The CDR3 is 15 amino acids. Deletions cut 4 bases from V and 1 base from J, with 13 bases between. In germline, CDR1 is SGDLS, CDR2 YYNGEE. The CDR3 protein is CASSQEGTGTDTQYF. In nucleotides, the CDR3 is TGTGCCAGCAGCCAGGAGGGTACGGGCACAGATACGCAGTATTTT.

This sequence joins TRBV7-9 and TRBJ2-3; tentatively, D is TRBD2 (5 bases). CDR1 SEHNR and CDR2 FQNEAQ come from the germline V gene (reference sequence). V lost 5 bases to trimming and J lost 3 bases, with 21 bases between them. The CDR3 consists of 17 residues. This CDR3 is CASSVHLAKVGTDTQYF. As DNA, the CDR3 is TGTGCCAGCAGCGTCCACTTAGCGAAGGTGGGGACAGATACGCAGTATTTT.

The rearrangement links TRBV10-3 to TRBJ2-3; TRBD2 agrees at 12 bases. J was trimmed by 10 bases and V by 9 bases; bases with no gene match: 5. This CDR3 region has 12 residues. Looked up from germline, CDR1 is ENHRY and CDR2 is SYGVKD. CDR3 amino acids: CAMTSGREAQYF. Here the CDR3 DNA reads TGTGCCATGACTAGCGGGAGAGAGGCGCAGTATTTT.